This T cell receptor (beta chain) was identified in a study of radiation and T cells in renal cell carcinoma. The protocol was immunoSEQ multiplex PCR, while the TCRdb copy is restricted to in-frame clones and leaves out a portion. The data show more than 75,000 clones, with just over 85% seen just once and about 23% held by the top ten. Time point denoted: blood 2 weeks post-SBRT. The sample's treatment: 15 Gy SBRT to primary tumor, nephrectomy 4 weeks later. Clear cell pathology was present in this patient's renal cell carcinoma. The CDR3 loop spans 14 amino acids. Germline V gene sequence: CDR1 LNHNV, CDR2 YYDKDF (reference sequence). Trimming stripped 4 bases from V and 3 bases from J, with 12 bases between.

The sample consisted of blood, taken from a patient whose treatment included radiotherapy and nephrectomy. The gene calls are TRBV15 and TRBJ1-2, with TRBD1 as a possible D gene (5 bases). The sequence was collected from a woman aged 45-65 years with renal cell carcinoma. The CDR3 here is CATSIRGVDYGYTF. The CDR3 DNA is TGTGCCACCAGCATTCGGGGGGTTGACTATGGCTACACCTTC.